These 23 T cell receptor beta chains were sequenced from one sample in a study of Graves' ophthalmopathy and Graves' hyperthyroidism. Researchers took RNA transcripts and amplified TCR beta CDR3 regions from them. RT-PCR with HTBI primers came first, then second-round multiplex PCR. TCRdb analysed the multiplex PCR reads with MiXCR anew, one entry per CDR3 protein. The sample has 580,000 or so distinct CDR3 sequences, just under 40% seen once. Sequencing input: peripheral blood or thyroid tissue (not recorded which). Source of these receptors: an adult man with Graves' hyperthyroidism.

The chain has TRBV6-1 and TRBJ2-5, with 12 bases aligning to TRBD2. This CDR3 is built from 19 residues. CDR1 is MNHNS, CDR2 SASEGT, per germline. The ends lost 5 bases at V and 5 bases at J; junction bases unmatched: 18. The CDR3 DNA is TGTGCCAGCAGTAGACTAGCGGGAGTCAACACCGGGGGCTTCGAGACCCAGTACTTC. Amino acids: CASSRLAGVNTGGFETQYF.

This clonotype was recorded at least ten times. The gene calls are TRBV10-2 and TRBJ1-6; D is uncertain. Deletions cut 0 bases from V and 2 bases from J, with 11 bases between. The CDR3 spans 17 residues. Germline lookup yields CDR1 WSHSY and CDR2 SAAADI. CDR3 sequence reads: CASSESGSLAYNSPLHF. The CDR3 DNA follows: TGCGCCAGCAGTGAGTCGGGCAGCCTAGCCTATAATTCACCCCTCCACTTT.

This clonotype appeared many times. The CDR3 loop reads CSATRGGANTEAFF. As DNA, the CDR3 is TGCAGTGCTACCCGAGGGGGGGCGAACACTGAAGCTTTCTTT. V gene TRBV20-1 combines with J gene TRBJ1-1; tentatively, D is TRBD1 (6 bases). Trimming pared 4 bases from V and 1 base from J, leaving 13 bases between. Germline CDR1 is DFQATT and CDR2 is SNEGSKA (reference sequence). CDR3 size: 14 residues.

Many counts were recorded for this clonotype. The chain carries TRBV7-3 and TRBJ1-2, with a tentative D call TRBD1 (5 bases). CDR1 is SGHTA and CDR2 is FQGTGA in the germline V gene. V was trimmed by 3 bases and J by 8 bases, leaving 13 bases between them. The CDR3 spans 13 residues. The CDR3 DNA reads TGTGCCAGCAGCTTTTTTGGGGGGAAAGGCTACACCTTC. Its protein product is CASSFFGGKGYTF.

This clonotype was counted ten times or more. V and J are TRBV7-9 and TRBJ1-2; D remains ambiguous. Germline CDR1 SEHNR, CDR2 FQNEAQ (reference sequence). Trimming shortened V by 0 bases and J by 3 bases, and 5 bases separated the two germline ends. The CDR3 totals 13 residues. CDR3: CASSLAADYGYTF. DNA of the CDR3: TGTGCCAGCAGCTTAGCGGCGGACTATGGCTACACCTTC.

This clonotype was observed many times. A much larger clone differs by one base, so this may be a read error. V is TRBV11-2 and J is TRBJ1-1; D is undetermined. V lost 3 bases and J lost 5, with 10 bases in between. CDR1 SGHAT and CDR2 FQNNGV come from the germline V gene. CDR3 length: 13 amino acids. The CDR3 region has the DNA TGTGCCAGCAGCTTCCTCAGTGGGACTGAAGCTTTCTTT. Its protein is CASSFLSGTEAFF.

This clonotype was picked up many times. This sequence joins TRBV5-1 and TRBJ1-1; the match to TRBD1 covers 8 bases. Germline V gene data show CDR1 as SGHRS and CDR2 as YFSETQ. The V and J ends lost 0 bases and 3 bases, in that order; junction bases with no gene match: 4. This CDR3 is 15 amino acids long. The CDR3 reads CASSLVIQGDTEAFF. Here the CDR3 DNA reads TGCGCCAGCAGCTTGGTGATACAGGGGGACACTGAAGCTTTCTTT.

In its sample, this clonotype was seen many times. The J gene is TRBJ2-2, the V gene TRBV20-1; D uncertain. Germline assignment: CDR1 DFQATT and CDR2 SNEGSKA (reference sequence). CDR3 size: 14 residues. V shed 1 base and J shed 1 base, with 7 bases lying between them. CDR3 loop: CSARAEGNTGELFF. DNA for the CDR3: TGCAGTGCTAGAGCGGAAGGGAACACCGGGGAGCTGTTTTTT.

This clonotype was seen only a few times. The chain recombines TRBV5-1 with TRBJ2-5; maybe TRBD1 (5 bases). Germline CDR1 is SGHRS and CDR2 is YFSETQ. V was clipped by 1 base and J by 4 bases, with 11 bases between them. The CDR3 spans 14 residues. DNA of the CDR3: TGCGCCAGCAGCTTGTTTGCAGGGCGAGAGACCCAGTACTTC. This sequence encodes CASSLFAGRETQYF.

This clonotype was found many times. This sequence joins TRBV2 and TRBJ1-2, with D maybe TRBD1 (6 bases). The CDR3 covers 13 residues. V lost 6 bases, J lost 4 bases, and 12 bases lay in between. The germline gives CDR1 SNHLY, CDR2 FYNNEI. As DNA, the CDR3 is TGTGCCAGCAGGAAGCAGGGGATCTATGGCTACACCTTC. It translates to CASRKQGIYGYTF.

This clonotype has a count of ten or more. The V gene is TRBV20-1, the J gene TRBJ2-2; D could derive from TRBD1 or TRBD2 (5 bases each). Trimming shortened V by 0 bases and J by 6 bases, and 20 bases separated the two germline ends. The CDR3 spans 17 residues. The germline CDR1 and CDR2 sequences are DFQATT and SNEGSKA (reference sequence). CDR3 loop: CSARDKSGWGRAGELFF. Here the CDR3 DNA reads TGCAGTGCTAGAGATAAATCGGGGTGGGGCAGGGCCGGGGAGCTGTTTTTT.

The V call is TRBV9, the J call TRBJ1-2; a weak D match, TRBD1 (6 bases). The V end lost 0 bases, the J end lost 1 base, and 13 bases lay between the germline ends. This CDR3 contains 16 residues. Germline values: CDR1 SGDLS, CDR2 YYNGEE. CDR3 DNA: TGTGCCAGCAGCGTAGGTGGGGGCCTCGGTAACTATGGCTACACCTTC. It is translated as CASSVGGGLGNYGYTF.

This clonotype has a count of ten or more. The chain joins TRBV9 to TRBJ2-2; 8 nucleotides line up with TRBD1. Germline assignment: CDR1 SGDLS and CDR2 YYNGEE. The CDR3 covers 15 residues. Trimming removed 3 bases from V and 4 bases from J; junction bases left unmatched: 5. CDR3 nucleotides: TGTGCCAGCAGCGCGAGGACAGGGAGCACCGGGGAGCTGTTTTTT. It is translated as CASSARTGSTGELFF.

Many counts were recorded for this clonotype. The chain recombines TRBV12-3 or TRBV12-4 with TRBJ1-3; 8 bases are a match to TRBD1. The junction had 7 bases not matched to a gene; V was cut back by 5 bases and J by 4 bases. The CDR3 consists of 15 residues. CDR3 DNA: TGTGCCAGCAGTCTCACAGGGGGAGGAGGAAACACCATATATTTT. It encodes CASSLTGGGGNTIYF.

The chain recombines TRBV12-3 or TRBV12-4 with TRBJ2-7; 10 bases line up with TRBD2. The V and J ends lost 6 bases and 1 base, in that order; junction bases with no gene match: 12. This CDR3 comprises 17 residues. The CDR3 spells CASSQAASGSWSYEQYF. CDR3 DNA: TGTGCCAGCAGCCAAGCGGCTAGCGGGAGTTGGTCCTACGAGCAGTACTTC.

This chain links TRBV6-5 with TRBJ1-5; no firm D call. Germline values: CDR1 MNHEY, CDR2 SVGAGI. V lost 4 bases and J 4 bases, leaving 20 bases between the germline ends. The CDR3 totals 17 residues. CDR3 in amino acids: CASSSEDFRAGNQPQHF. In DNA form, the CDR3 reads TGTGCCAGCAGTTCGGAAGACTTCCGGGCAGGAAATCAGCCCCAGCATTTT.

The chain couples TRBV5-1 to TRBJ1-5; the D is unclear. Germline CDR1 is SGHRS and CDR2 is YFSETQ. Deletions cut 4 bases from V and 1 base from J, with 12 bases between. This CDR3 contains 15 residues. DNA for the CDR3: TGCGCCAGCAGCCTTGGATTGGGGAGCAATCAGCCCCAGCATTTT. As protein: CASSLGLGSNQPQHF. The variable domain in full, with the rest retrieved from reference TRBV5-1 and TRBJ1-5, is KAGVTQTPRYLIKTRGQQVTLSCSPISGHRSVSWYQQTPGQGLQFLFEYFSETQRNKGNFPGRFSGRQFSNSRSEMNVSTLELGDSALYLCASSLGLGSNQPQHFGDGTRLSIL.

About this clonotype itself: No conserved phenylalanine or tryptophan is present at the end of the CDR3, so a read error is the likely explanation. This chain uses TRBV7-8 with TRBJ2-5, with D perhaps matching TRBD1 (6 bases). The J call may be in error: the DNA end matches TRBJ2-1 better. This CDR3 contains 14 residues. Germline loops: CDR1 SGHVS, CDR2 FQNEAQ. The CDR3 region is CASSEKGHSDEQFL. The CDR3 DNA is TGTGCCAGCAGCGAAAAGGGACATTCGGATGAGCAGTTCCTC.

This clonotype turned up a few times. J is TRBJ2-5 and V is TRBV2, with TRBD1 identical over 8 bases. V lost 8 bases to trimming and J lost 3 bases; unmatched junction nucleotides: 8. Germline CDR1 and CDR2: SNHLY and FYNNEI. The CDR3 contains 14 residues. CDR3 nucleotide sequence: TGTGCCAGCGTTGACGACAGGGGAGAAGAGACCCAGTACTTC. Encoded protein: CASVDDRGEETQYF.

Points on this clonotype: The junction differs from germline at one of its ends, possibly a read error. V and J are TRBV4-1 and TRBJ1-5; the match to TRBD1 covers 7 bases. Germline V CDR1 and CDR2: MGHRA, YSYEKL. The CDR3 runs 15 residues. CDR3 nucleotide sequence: TGTGCCAGCAGCCCCAGGGGGTTTGGCAATCAGCCCCAGCATTTT. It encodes CASSPRGFGNQPQHF.

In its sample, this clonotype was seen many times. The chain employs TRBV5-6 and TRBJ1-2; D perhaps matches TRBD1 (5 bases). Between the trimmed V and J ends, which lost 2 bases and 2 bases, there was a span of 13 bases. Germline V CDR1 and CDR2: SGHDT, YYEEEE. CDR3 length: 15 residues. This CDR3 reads CASSFTGTANYGYTF. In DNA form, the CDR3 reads TGTGCCAGCAGCTTTACCGGGACGGCCAACTATGGCTACACCTTC.

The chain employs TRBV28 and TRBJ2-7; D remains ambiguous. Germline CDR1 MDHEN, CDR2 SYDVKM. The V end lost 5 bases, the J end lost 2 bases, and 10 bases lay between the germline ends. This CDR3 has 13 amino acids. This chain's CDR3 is CASSPANAYEQYF. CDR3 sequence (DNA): TGTGCCAGCAGTCCCGCTAACGCCTACGAGCAGTACTTC.

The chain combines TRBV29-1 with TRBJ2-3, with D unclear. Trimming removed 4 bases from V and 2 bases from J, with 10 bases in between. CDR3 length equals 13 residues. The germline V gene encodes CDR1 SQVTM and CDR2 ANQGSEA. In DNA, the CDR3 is TGCAGCGTTGGAGGCGAGTCCACAGATACGCAGTATTTT. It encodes CSVGGESTDTQYF.